These T cell receptor beta chains were read from a single sample in a study of tumor-infiltrating lymphocytes in primary liver carcinoma. One entry per CDR3 protein, called by TCRdb with MiXCR from the multiplex PCR reads. The profile covers around 70,000 distinct CDR3 sequences, with almost 70% appearing a single time and roughly 26% taken by the ten largest. Sample: liver tumor tissue from sampling region 4. These receptors were obtained from a man aged 40-50 years with primary liver carcinoma and hepatitis B virus infection. Each CDR3 is given with its conserved first and last residue. The D gene is left open where the match is weak. For some rows the clone size is stated as once, few or many, or as a class when expanded; others skip it.

j_call: TRBJ2-1; clone_size: -; v_call: TRBV11-1; d_call: -; cdr3_nt: TGTGCCAGCGGCTTCGAGGGACACCGCTCCTACAAAGAGCAGTTCTTC; cdr3_aa: CASGFEGHRSYKEQFF
j_call: TRBJ2-3; clone_size: -; v_call: TRBV2; d_call: -; cdr3_nt: TGTGCCAGCAGTGATAGCACAGATACGCAGTATTTT; cdr3_aa: CASSDSTDTQYF
j_call: TRBJ2-1; clone_size: -; v_call: TRBV6-5; d_call: TRBD2; cdr3_nt: TGTGCCAGCAGTCCCGGGACCAGCGGGAGGACAGGCGCCTACAATGAGCAGTTCTTC; cdr3_aa: CASSPGTSGRTGAYNEQFF
j_call: TRBJ2-7; clone_size: -; v_call: TRBV2; d_call: -; cdr3_nt: TGTGCCAGCAGAAACCTCTACGAGCAGTACTTC; cdr3_aa: CASRNLYEQYF
j_call: TRBJ1-6; clone_size: many; v_call: TRBV7-8; d_call: -; cdr3_nt: TGTGCCAGCAGCTTAGGTCGACAGGAGAATAATTCACCCCTCCACTTT; cdr3_aa: CASSLGRQENNSPLHF
j_call: TRBJ2-7; clone_size: -; v_call: TRBV29-1; d_call: TRBD2; cdr3_nt: TGCAGCGTTGAGTCGGGACTAGGATACGAAGAGTACTTC; cdr3_aa: CSVESGLGYEEYF
j_call: TRBJ2-1; clone_size: -; v_call: TRBV6-4; d_call: TRBD2; cdr3_nt: TGTGACAGCAGTGATGGACTAGCGGGCAATGAGCAGTTCTTC; cdr3_aa: CDSSDGLAGNEQFF
j_call: TRBJ2-1; clone_size: few; v_call: TRBV27; d_call: -; cdr3_nt: TGTGCCAGCAGTCCACAGGTGTTCGCCTACAATGAGCAGTTCTTC; cdr3_aa: CASSPQVFAYNEQFF
j_call: TRBJ1-1; clone_size: few; v_call: TRBV7-6; d_call: -; cdr3_nt: TGTGACAGCAGCTTAGGAGGGGGTGAAGCTTTCTTT; cdr3_aa: CDSSLGGGEAFF
j_call: TRBJ2-7; clone_size: medium-sized; v_call: TRBV11-1; d_call: -; cdr3_nt: TGTGCCAGCAGCCTTCAATGGGGGTCCGAGCAGTACTTC; cdr3_aa: CASSLQWGSEQYF
j_call: TRBJ2-2; clone_size: large; v_call: TRBV11-2; d_call: TRBD1; cdr3_nt: TGTGCCACGGGACAGGGGAACACCGGGGAGCTGTTTTTT; cdr3_aa: CATGQGNTGELFF
j_call: TRBJ2-1; clone_size: -; v_call: TRBV29-1; d_call: TRBD1; cdr3_nt: TGCAGCGTTGAAGGGGTGGGTTGGGCAGGGGGCCATTCCAATGAGCAGTTCTTC; cdr3_aa: CSVEGVGWAGGHSNEQFF
j_call: TRBJ2-7; clone_size: -; v_call: TRBV7-3; d_call: -; cdr3_nt: TGTGCCAGCAGCTTAACCCCAAATGGTGGCGAGCAGTACTTC; cdr3_aa: CASSLTPNGGEQYF
j_call: TRBJ2-1; clone_size: -; v_call: TRBV29-1; d_call: -; cdr3_nt: TGTAGCGTTGGTAATAGTGGGAGAATCAGGGGCTCCTACAATGAGCAGCTCTTC; cdr3_aa: CSVGNSGRIRGSYNEQLF
j_call: TRBJ1-4; clone_size: -; v_call: TRBV5-6; d_call: TRBD1; cdr3_nt: TGTGCCAGCAACACGACAGGGGGCGGTGGTAGCGAAAAACTGTTTTTT; cdr3_aa: CASNTTGGGGSEKLFF
j_call: TRBJ2-3; clone_size: many; v_call: TRBV6-5; d_call: -; cdr3_nt: TGTGCCAGCAGTGCGGGCTTAACGGTCAAGTCAGATACGCAGTATTTT; cdr3_aa: CASSAGLTVKSDTQYF
j_call: TRBJ2-5; clone_size: -; v_call: TRBV5-4; d_call: TRBD1; cdr3_nt: TGTACCAGCAGCTTGGACAGGGGGCTAAGGGAGACCCAGTACTTT; cdr3_aa: CTSSLDRGLRETQYF
j_call: TRBJ2-5; clone_size: few; v_call: TRBV2; d_call: -; cdr3_nt: TGTGCCAGCGTCTCTTCCCGGGGGCGGGGTGGAGAGACCCAGTACTTC; cdr3_aa: CASVSSRGRGGETQYF
j_call: TRBJ2-7; clone_size: large; v_call: TRBV11-2; d_call: -; cdr3_nt: TGTGCCAGCAGCCTATCTGTGGGAATATCCTACGAGCAGTACTTC; cdr3_aa: CASSLSVGISYEQYF
j_call: TRBJ1-1; clone_size: many; v_call: TRBV7-6; d_call: -; cdr3_nt: TGTGCCAGCAGCTTAGGAGGGGGTGAAGCTTTCTTT; cdr3_aa: CASSLGGGEAFF
j_call: TRBJ2-3; clone_size: once; v_call: TRBV7-9; d_call: -; cdr3_nt: TGTGCCGGCAGCCTCCCACCTGAGGGCACAGATACGCAGTATTTT; cdr3_aa: CAGSLPPEGTDTQYF
j_call: TRBJ2-1; clone_size: -; v_call: TRBV6-1; d_call: TRBD2; cdr3_nt: TGTGACAGCATACCCCAGACTAGCGGGGTGAATGAGCAGTTCTTC; cdr3_aa: CDSIPQTSGVNEQFF
j_call: TRBJ2-7; clone_size: -; v_call: TRBV11-1; d_call: -; cdr3_nt: TGTGCCAGCAGCTTCGGCGGACAGCTCTCCTACGAGCAGTACTTC; cdr3_aa: CASSFGGQLSYEQYF
j_call: TRBJ2-6; clone_size: few; v_call: TRBV25-1; d_call: -; cdr3_nt: TGTGCCAGCAGTGCCGTAACCGGGACCGTTAGCTCTGGGGCCAACGTCCTGACTTTC; cdr3_aa: CASSAVTGTVSSGANVLTF
j_call: TRBJ2-1; clone_size: -; v_call: TRBV29-1; d_call: -; cdr3_nt: TGCAGCGTTGAACTCCTAACTAGTGGGACCTACAATGAGCAGTTCTTC; cdr3_aa: CSVELLTSGTYNEQFF
j_call: TRBJ2-3; clone_size: many; v_call: TRBV12-3/TRBV12-4; d_call: -; cdr3_nt: TGTGCCAGCAGTTTCCGGGAGATACTCACAGATACGCAGTATTTT; cdr3_aa: CASSFREILTDTQYF
j_call: TRBJ2-1; clone_size: many; v_call: TRBV29-1; d_call: -; cdr3_nt: TGCAGCGTTGACGAGGGGTACAATGAGCAGTTCTTC; cdr3_aa: CSVDEGYNEQFF
j_call: TRBJ1-6; clone_size: few; v_call: TRBV14; d_call: -; cdr3_nt: TGTGCCAGTAGGCCGGGCACGAAGTCCCTCCACTTT; cdr3_aa: CASRPGTKSLHF
j_call: TRBJ2-5; clone_size: -; v_call: TRBV29-1; d_call: TRBD2; cdr3_nt: TGTAGCGTTGGAGGGCTAGCGGGAGAAGAGACCCAGTACTTC; cdr3_aa: CSVGGLAGEETQYF
j_call: TRBJ2-2; clone_size: medium-sized; v_call: TRBV11-3; d_call: -; cdr3_nt: TGTGCCAGCAGCTTAGGACAGGTTGACACCGGGGAGCTGTTTTTT; cdr3_aa: CASSLGQVDTGELFF
j_call: TRBJ2-2; clone_size: -; v_call: TRBV12-3/TRBV12-4; d_call: TRBD2; cdr3_nt: TGTGCCAGCAATCTAAGACTAGCGGAGAACACCGGGGAGCTGTTTTTT; cdr3_aa: CASNLRLAENTGELFF
j_call: TRBJ2-1; clone_size: -; v_call: TRBV13; d_call: TRBD1; cdr3_nt: TGTGCCTGCACGCCAAAGGGACAGACTTCCTACAATGGGCAGTTCTTC; cdr3_aa: CACTPKGQTSYNGQFF
j_call: TRBJ1-4; clone_size: -; v_call: TRBV19; d_call: -; cdr3_nt: TGTGCCAGTAGTATTGAGGTCCGTCCGGATGAAAAACTGTTTTTT; cdr3_aa: CASSIEVRPDEKLFF
j_call: TRBJ1-1; clone_size: -; v_call: TRBV29-1; d_call: -; cdr3_nt: TGCAGCGTTGGAGTGGGGGAGACCTGGGAAGCTTTCTTT; cdr3_aa: CSVGVGETWEAFF
j_call: TRBJ2-7; clone_size: once; v_call: TRBV10-1; d_call: -; cdr3_nt: TGCGCCAGCAGTGGGGATAGCGGAGACAACGAGCAGTACTTC; cdr3_aa: CASSGDSGDNEQYF
j_call: TRBJ2-2; clone_size: many; v_call: TRBV28; d_call: -; cdr3_nt: TGTGCCAGCACCGAGGGCGGGGAGCTGTTTTTT; cdr3_aa: CASTEGGELFF
j_call: TRBJ2-2; clone_size: -; v_call: TRBV29-1; d_call: TRBD2; cdr3_nt: TGCGGCGTTGAAGAAGGTGGGAGGGAGAATACCGGGGAGCTGTTTTTT; cdr3_aa: CGVEEGGRENTGELFF
j_call: TRBJ2-1; clone_size: -; v_call: TRBV29-1; d_call: -; cdr3_nt: TGTAGCGTTGAATGGGTCAGGATTAGATCTTACAATGAGCAGTCCTTC; cdr3_aa: CSVEWVRIRSYNEQSF
j_call: TRBJ1-3; clone_size: few; v_call: TRBV18; d_call: -; cdr3_nt: TGTGCCAGCTCACCAGAACGTTACTCTGGAAACACCATATATTTT; cdr3_aa: CASSPERYSGNTIYF
j_call: TRBJ1-3; clone_size: -; v_call: TRBV2; d_call: -; cdr3_nt: TGTGCCAGCAGTCCCGGGACACCTGGAAACAACATATATTTT; cdr3_aa: CASSPGTPGNNIYF
j_call: TRBJ1-2; clone_size: -; v_call: TRBV2; d_call: -; cdr3_nt: TGTGCCGGTGGGACCCTTAACTATGGCTACACCTTC; cdr3_aa: CAGGTLNYGYTF